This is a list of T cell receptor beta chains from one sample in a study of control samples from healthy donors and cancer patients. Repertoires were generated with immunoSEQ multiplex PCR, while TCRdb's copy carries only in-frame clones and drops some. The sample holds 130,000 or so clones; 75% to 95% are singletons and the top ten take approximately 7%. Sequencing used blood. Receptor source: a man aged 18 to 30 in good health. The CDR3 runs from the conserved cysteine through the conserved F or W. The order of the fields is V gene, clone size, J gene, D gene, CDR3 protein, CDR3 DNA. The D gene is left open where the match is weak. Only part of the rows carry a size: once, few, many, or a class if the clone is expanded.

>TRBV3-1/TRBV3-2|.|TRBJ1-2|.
CASSHGYTF
TGTGCCAGCAGCCATGGCTACACCTTC
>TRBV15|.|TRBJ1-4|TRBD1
CATSRGQGSREKLFF
TGTGCCACCAGCAGAGGACAGGGTTCTCGGGAAAAACTGTTTTTT
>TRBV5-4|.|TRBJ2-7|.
CASSLGHPIYEQYF
TGTGCCAGCAGCTTGGGTCATCCAATTTACGAGCAGTACTTC
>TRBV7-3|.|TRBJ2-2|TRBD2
CASSLGTSRTGELFF
TGTGCCAGCAGCTTAGGGACTAGCCGCACCGGGGAGCTGTTTTTT
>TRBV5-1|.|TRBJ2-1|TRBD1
CASSFLGRQGAYNEQFF
TGCGCCAGCAGCTTCCTCGGTCGACAGGGGGCCTACAATGAGCAGTTCTTC
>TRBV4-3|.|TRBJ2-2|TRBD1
CASSNGQGHTGELFF
TGCGCCAGCAGCAATGGACAGGGGCACACCGGGGAGCTGTTTTTT
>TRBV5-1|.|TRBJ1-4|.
CASSPGSGNEKLFF
TGCGCCAGCAGCCCAGGATCGGGAAATGAAAAACTGTTTTTT
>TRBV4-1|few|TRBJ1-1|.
CASSQDPGMNTEAFF
TGCGCCAGCAGCCAAGATCCGGGGATGAACACTGAAGCTTTCTTT
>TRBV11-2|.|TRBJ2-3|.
CASSSEGLSDTQYF
TGTGCCAGCAGTAGTGAAGGGCTCTCAGATACGCAGTATTTT
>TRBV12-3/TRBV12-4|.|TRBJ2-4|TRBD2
CASRGLAGNIQYF
TGTGCCAGCAGGGGACTAGCAGGGAACATTCAGTACTTC
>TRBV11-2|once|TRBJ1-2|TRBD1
CASTMGQGGGYTF
TGTGCCAGCACCATGGGACAGGGTGGGGGCTACACCTTC
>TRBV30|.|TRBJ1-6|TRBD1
CAWISGQGLSWDSPLHF
TGTGCCTGGATCTCGGGACAGGGACTCTCTTGGGATTCACCCCTCCACTTT
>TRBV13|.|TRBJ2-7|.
CASSLRGRSSRDYYEQYF
TGTGCCAGCAGCTTGCGGGGGCGTTCCTCTAGGGATTACTACGAGCAGTACTTC
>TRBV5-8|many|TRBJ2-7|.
CASSLWSPGVNSYEQYF
TGTGCCAGCAGCTTGTGGTCCCCGGGGGTCAATTCCTACGAGCAGTACTTC
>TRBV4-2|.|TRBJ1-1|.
CASSQEQVRNTEAFF
TGTGCCAGCAGCCAAGAGCAGGTTCGGAACACTGAAGCTTTCTTT
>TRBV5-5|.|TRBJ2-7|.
CASSLEDEQYF
TGTGCCAGCAGCTTGGAGGACGAGCAGTACTTC
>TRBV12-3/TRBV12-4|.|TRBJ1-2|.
CASSFRTYYGYTF
TGTGCCAGCAGTTTCCGCACCTACTATGGCTACACCTTC
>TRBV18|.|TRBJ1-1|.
CASSRQGNTEAFF
TGTGCCAGCTCACGGCAGGGGAACACTGAAGCTTTCTTT